This T cell receptor beta chain was recorded in a study of CD8+ T cells in alopecia areata. Study-level background: A regimen of oral tofacitinib, 5 to 10 mg twice daily, was given to treated patients. Treated patients' severity was scored by percentage of affected scalp area.

This clone has a single count. Extracted RNA was reverse transcribed, and the resulting cDNA served as sequencing template. TCRdb's copy holds only in-frame clones and misses some; the assay was immunoSEQ multiplex PCR. The repertoire holds approximately 210,000 clones, with 45% to 65% as singletons. Treatment of the sample: oral pan-JAK inhibitor, 5-10 mg twice daily. Peripheral blood and lesional scalp punch biopsies were taken from alopecia areata patients. CDR1 and CDR2 from the germline V gene are SNHLY and FYNNEI. With 4 bases removed from V and 9 bases from J, the gap between germline ends came to 1 base. This CDR3 spans 10 amino acids.

This TCR was recovered from a human donor with alopecia areata. The material was CD4+ T cells sorted from blood, obtained at week 4, from a patient treated with tofacitinib. The chain carries TRBV2 and TRBJ1-6; unclear D gene. As DNA, the CDR3 is TGTGCCAGCAGTGTTTCACCCCTCCACTTT. It translates to CASSVSPLHF.